The rows below give T cell receptor beta chains drawn from one sample of a study of cytomegalovirus exposure and HLA in healthy donors. The data were produced by immunoSEQ multiplex PCR, yet TCRdb's version contains in-frame clones alone and is incomplete. The sample records fewer than 120,000 clones, roughly 80% being singletons. The sample consisted of PBMCs. Receptors were obtained from a man aged 30-40 years in good health and CMV-seropositive. Both conserved end residues are part of each CDR3. A D gene is named only where the DNA matches it firmly. Expanded clones are given a class, and other clones once, few, many or no size at all.

TRBV19	TRBJ1-5	-	-	CASSMSGNQPQHF	TGTGCCAGTAGTATGAGCGGCAATCAGCCCCAGCATTTT
TRBV6-1	TRBJ2-5	TRBD1	-	CASRTGGRETQYF	TGTGCCAGCAGGACAGGGGGCAGGGAGACCCAGTACTTC
TRBV4-3	TRBJ2-1	TRBD1	-	CASSQGQGAWDEQFF	TGCGCCAGCAGCCAAGGACAGGGGGCTTGGGATGAGCAGTTCTTC
TRBV21-1	TRBJ2-7	-	-	CASSKCGAAAEQYF	TGTGCCAGCAGCAAATGCGGGGCCGCGGCCGAGCAGTACTTC
TRBV5-4	TRBJ2-5	-	few	CASSLNSQETQYF	TGTGCCAGCAGCTTGAACAGCCAAGAGACCCAGTACTTC
TRBV5-1	TRBJ2-1	TRBD2	few	CASSATSGGPLYEQFF	TGCGCCAGCAGCGCGACTAGCGGGGGGCCTCTTTATGAGCAGTTCTTC
TRBV2	TRBJ1-2	TRBD1	-	CASNPGTGGFYGYTF	TGTGCCAGCAACCCCGGGACAGGGGGCTTCTATGGCTACACCTTC
TRBV19	TRBJ2-5	TRBD2	few	CASRDRFRGGETQYF	TGTGCCAGTAGAGACCGTTTTCGGGGGGGCGAGACCCAGTACTTC
TRBV7-9	TRBJ2-4	TRBD1	few	CASSDQTGQGDIQYF	TGTGCCAGCAGCGATCAAACCGGACAGGGGGACATTCAGTACTTC
TRBV30	TRBJ2-2	-	-	CAARRSSGELFF	TGTGCCGCCCGCAGAAGTTCCGGGGAGCTGTTTTTT
TRBV11-2	TRBJ2-5	-	-	CASSRTQTSSGETQYF	TGTGCCAGCAGCCGTACCCAGACTAGTTCGGGGGAGACCCAGTACTTC
TRBV15	TRBJ1-1	TRBD1	-	CATSRRDRGTEAFF	TGTGCCACCAGCAGACGGGACAGGGGAACTGAAGCTTTCTTT
TRBV20-1	TRBJ1-2	-	-	CSARSSGYTF	TGCAGTGCTAGATCTAGCGGCTACACCTTC
TRBV5-1	TRBJ1-5	TRBD1	-	CASSFRDRSTIGDQPQHF	TGCGCCAGCAGCTTCAGGGACAGGTCAACGATCGGTGATCAGCCCCAGCATTTT
TRBV5-1	TRBJ2-5	-	once	CASSGGTPQETQYF	TGCGCCAGCAGTGGCGGGACCCCCCAAGAGACCCAGTACTTC
TRBV19	TRBJ2-3	-	-	CASSIRGGTDTQYF	TGTGCCAGTAGTATACGCGGGGGCACAGATACGCAGTATTTT
TRBV25-1	TRBJ2-1	-	-	CASRLDSSSYNEQFF	TGTGCCAGCAGGCTAGACAGTTCATCCTACAATGAGCAGTTCTTC
TRBV7-9	TRBJ2-5	-	-	CASSGGGVETQYF	TGTGCCAGCAGCGGTGGGGGCGTGGAGACCCAGTACTTC
TRBV27	TRBJ2-2	-	-	CASRMGQGGANTGELFF	TGTGCCAGCAGGATGGGGCAGGGGGGAGCGAACACCGGGGAGCTGTTTTTT
TRBV19	TRBJ2-1	TRBD1	-	CASSMTGDYNEQFF	TGTGCCAGTAGTATGACAGGGGACTACAATGAGCAGTTCTTC
TRBV10-2	TRBJ1-3	-	many	CASSESAGNTIYF	TGCGCCAGCAGTGAGTCAGCGGGAAACACCATATATTTT
TRBV25-1	TRBJ2-5	-	-	CASSEPGYQETQYF	TGTGCCAGCAGTGAACCAGGGTACCAAGAGACCCAGTACTTC
TRBV10-1	TRBJ2-7	-	once	CASPSSYEQYF	TGCGCCAGCCCGAGCTCCTACGAGCAGTACTTC
TRBV7-2	TRBJ1-1	TRBD1	few	CASSLGGQGGMNTEAFF	TGTGCCAGCAGCTTGGGAGGACAGGGGGGCATGAACACTGAAGCTTTCTTT
TRBV14	TRBJ2-2	-	-	CASSQEYREFTGELFF	TGTGCCAGCAGCCAAGAATATCGGGAGTTTACCGGGGAGCTGTTTTTT
TRBV7-9	TRBJ2-3	TRBD2	-	CASRPLGLAGELETNTQYF	TGTGCCAGCAGGCCTCTTGGACTAGCGGGGGAGCTAGAGACCAATACGCAGTATTTT
TRBV6-6	TRBJ1-6	TRBD1	once	CASRGPGQGTSPLHF	TGTGCCAGCAGGGGACCGGGACAGGGTACTTCACCCCTCCACTTT
TRBV11-2	TRBJ1-2	TRBD1	-	CASSQTGDYGYTF	TGTGCCAGCAGCCAAACAGGGGACTATGGCTACACCTTC
TRBV5-1	TRBJ2-5	-	once	CASSISSVGETQYF	TGCGCCAGCAGTATTTCTAGCGTCGGGGAGACCCAGTACTTC
TRBV7-9	TRBJ2-5	-	-	CSSRTQGAETQYF	TGTTCCAGCAGAACACAGGGCGCGGAGACCCAGTACTTC
TRBV5-1	TRBJ1-4	-	few	CASSLLATNEKLFF	TGTGCCAGCAGCTTGCTTGCAACTAATGAAAAACTGTTTTTT
TRBV19	TRBJ2-1	-	-	CASSTLGYNEQFF	TGTGCCAGTAGTACTCTAGGCTACAATGAGCAGTTCTTC
TRBV4-2	TRBJ2-3	TRBD1	-	CASSPRDRGGLDTQYF	TGTGCCAGCAGCCCGCGGGACAGGGGGGGGTTGGATACGCAGTATTTT
TRBV5-6	TRBJ1-1	TRBD1	-	CASSKIEGGPMNTEAFF	TGTGCCAGCAGTAAAATAGAAGGGGGCCCGATGAACACTGAAGCTTTCTTT
TRBV29-1	TRBJ2-7	TRBD1	-	CSVEGTGSEQYF	TGCAGCGTTGAAGGGACAGGTTCCGAGCAGTACTTC
TRBV10-3	TRBJ2-2	-	-	CAISESVGGPTGELFF	TGTGCCATCAGTGAGTCCGTGGGGGGGCCGACCGGGGAGCTGTTTTTT
TRBV15	TRBJ2-1	-	-	CATGEDSSYNEQFF	TGTGCCACTGGGGAGGACTCCTCCTACAATGAGCAGTTCTTC
TRBV6-5	TRBJ2-7	TRBD1	few	CASRRQGAYEQYF	TGTGCCAGCAGACGACAGGGGGCTTACGAGCAGTACTTC
TRBV5-5	TRBJ1-2	-	few	CASRTTGYGYTF	TGTGCCAGCAGAACAACAGGGTACGGCTACACCTTC
TRBV2	TRBJ1-1	-	-	CASRRDFRNTEAFF	TGTGCCAGCAGAAGGGACTTCAGGAACACTGAAGCTTTCTTT
TRBV4-1	TRBJ1-2	TRBD1	-	CASSQTGTGSYTF	TGCGCCAGCAGCCAAACCGGGACAGGGAGCTACACCTTC
TRBV9	TRBJ2-3	TRBD2	-	CASSDRGALAGGRTDTQYF	TGTGCCAGCAGCGACAGGGGTGCTCTAGCGGGGGGCCGCACAGATACGCAGTATTTT
TRBV6-1	TRBJ1-6	TRBD1	few	CASRLGQGYRSPLHF	TGTGCCAGCAGGCTGGGACAGGGTTATCGCTCACCCCTCCACTTT
TRBV25-1	TRBJ2-3	TRBD2	-	CASSLPGLAGRDTQYF	TGTGCCAGCAGCCTCCCCGGACTAGCGGGGAGGGATACGCAGTATTTT
TRBV27	TRBJ2-7	TRBD1	few	CASSLRDRDYEQYF	TGTGCCAGCAGTCTCCGGGACAGGGACTACGAGCAGTACTTC
TRBV18	TRBJ1-4	TRBD1	-	CASSPDRVEEKLFF	TGTGCCAGCTCACCGGACAGGGTGGAGGAAAAACTGTTTTTT
TRBV2	TRBJ1-1	-	-	CASGGQSSEAFF	TGTGCCAGCGGAGGACAGTCGTCTGAAGCTTTCTTT
TRBV2	TRBJ2-3	-	-	CAVRTGRDTQYF	TGTGCCGTCCGGACTGGACGGGATACGCAGTATTTT
TRBV28	TRBJ2-1	TRBD2	-	CATSSGVYNEQFF	TGTGCCACCTCTAGCGGGGTCTACAATGAGCAGTTCTTC
TRBV7-8	TRBJ2-3	TRBD2	-	CASSLAQRGRISSTDTQYF	TGTGCCAGCAGCTTAGCCCAGCGGGGGCGAATCTCTAGCACAGATACGCAGTATTTT
TRBV4-2	TRBJ2-2	-	-	CASSQESGEGTGELFF	TGTGCCAGCAGCCAAGAGTCGGGGGAAGGCACCGGGGAGCTGTTTTTT
TRBV6-6	TRBJ2-1	-	-	CASSYSNLAAGNEQFF	TGTGCCAGCAGTTACTCGAATCTGGCGGCGGGAAATGAGCAGTTCTTC
TRBV7-2	TRBJ2-3	TRBD2	-	CASSLQTSGESTDTQYF	TGTGCCAGCAGCCTTCAGACTAGCGGGGAGAGCACAGATACGCAGTATTTT
TRBV18	TRBJ2-1	-	-	CASSPGTSNEQFF	TGTGCCAGCTCACCCGGGACATCAAATGAGCAGTTCTTC
TRBV2	TRBJ2-7	TRBD2	-	CASSPIAGGIHEQYF	TGTGCCAGCAGTCCTATAGCGGGGGGTATCCACGAGCAGTACTTC